The entry that follows covers one T cell receptor (beta chain) sequence. These data originate in a study of T cell changes during pregnancy in multiple sclerosis. TCRdb's table, derived via immunoSEQ multiplex PCR, lists solely in-frame clones and lacks some. The sample gives about 40,000 clones, roughly nine tenths of which show up once; over 6.5% is in the top ten. Trimming took 1 base from V and 3 from J; bases not matched to a gene: 10. The germline V gene has CDR1 LNHNV and CDR2 YYDKDF (reference sequence). This CDR3 spans 17 amino acids. The sequence came from a female donor with multiple sclerosis, enrolled in a pregnancy study. The chain couples TRBV15 to TRBJ2-5; the match to TRBD2 covers 8 bases. Sequencing used CD8+ T cells from peripheral blood mononuclear cells, obtained before pregnancy. CDR3 in amino acids: CATSRARSRRGEETQYF. In DNA form, the CDR3 reads TGTGCCACCAGCAGAGCGCGATCGAGGCGGGGGGAAGAGACCCAGTACTTC.